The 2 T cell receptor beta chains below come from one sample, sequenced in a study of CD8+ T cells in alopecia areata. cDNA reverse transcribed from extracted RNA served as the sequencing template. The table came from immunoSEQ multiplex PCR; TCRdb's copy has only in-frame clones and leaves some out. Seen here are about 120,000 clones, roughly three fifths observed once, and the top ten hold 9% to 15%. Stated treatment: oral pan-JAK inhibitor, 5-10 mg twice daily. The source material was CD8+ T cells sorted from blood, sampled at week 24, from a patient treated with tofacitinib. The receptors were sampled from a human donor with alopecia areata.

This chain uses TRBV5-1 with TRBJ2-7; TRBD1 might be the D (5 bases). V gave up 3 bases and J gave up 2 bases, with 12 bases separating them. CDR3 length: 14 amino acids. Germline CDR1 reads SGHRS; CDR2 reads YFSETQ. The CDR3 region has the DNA TGCGCCAGCAGCTCAGCGCGCAGGGCCTACGAGCAGTACTTC. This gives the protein CASSSARRAYEQYF.

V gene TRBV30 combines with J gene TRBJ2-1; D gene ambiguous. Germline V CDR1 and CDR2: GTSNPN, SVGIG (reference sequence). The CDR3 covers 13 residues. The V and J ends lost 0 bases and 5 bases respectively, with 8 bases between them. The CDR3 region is CAWSVSRNNEQFF. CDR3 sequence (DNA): TGTGCCTGGAGTGTTTCCAGAAACAATGAGCAGTTCTTC.